This T cell receptor (beta chain) was observed in a study of glioma-infiltrating T cells. General study points: Above-expected tissue-blood divergence occurred in all gliomas, most in low-grade ones.

TCR alpha and beta CDR3 regions were amplified from RNA using iRepertoire nested multiplex PCR. MiXCR, applied by TCRdb to the multiplex PCR reads, yields one record per CDR3 protein. The repertoire holds some 90,000 distinct CDR3 sequences, with roughly 37% as singletons. Germline CDR1 LNHDA, CDR2 SQIVND (reference sequence). Trimming left V 5 bases short and J 0 bases short, with 11 bases between. The CDR3 has 15 residues. This clonotype was recorded at least ten times. Antigen: not known. The sample consisted of glioma tissue, nonneoplastic brain tissue, or PBMCs (not recorded which). The chain uses TRBV19 and TRBJ1-5, with a tentative D call TRBD1 (5 bases). This sequence was found in a human donor with low-grade glioma or glioblastoma, undergoing nonglioma brain surgery, or in good health (not recorded which). Here the CDR3 DNA reads TGTGCCAGTAGTCCTCACAGGTATAGCAATCAGCCCCAGCATTTT. Translating it yields CASSPHRYSNQPQHF. Full variable domain (rest looked up from reference TRBV19 and TRBJ1-5): DGGITQSPKYLFRKEGQNVTLSCEQNLNHDAMYWYRQDPGQGLRLIYYSQIVNDFQKGDIAEGYSVSREKKESFPLTVTSAQKNPTAFYLCASSPHRYSNQPQHFGDGTRLSIL.